This T cell receptor (beta chain) was profiled in a study of fetal regulatory T cell absence and autoimmunity. Findings of the study overall: TRB gene family usage was broadly similar in cord blood and pancreas.

In regard to this clone: The antigen remains unidentified.

J was trimmed by 4 bases and V by 5 bases; bases with no gene match: 1. This CDR3 region has 14 residues. Looked up from germline, CDR1 is PRHDT and CDR2 is FYEKMQ (reference sequence). The protocol was immunoSEQ multiplex PCR, while the TCRdb copy is restricted to in-frame clones and leaves out a portion. The data hold more than 90,000 clones, with around 72% observed a single time. The sequenced sample consisted of pancreas tissue. This sequence was found in a male donor with IPEX syndrome. This chain links TRBV13 with TRBJ2-2; 10 bases fit TRBD2. The CDR3 coding sequence is TGTGCCAGCAGCAGCGGGGGGGCCACCGGGGAGCTGTTTTTT. Protein: CASSSGGATGELFF.